This T cell receptor beta chain was retrieved from a study of T cell responses to AZD1222 COVID-19 vaccine. General study results and limits: Nearly half of the spike-specific TCRs reportedly recognize variant regions that carry no mutations.

The V end lost 5 bases, the J end lost 7 bases, and 17 bases lay between the germline ends. The CDR3 sequence is 14 residues long. Germline V gene sequence: CDR1 SGHAT, CDR2 FQDESV (reference sequence). Using immunoSEQ multiplex PCR, the repertoire was profiled, and TCRdb retains in-frame clones only, with some absent. The table has 150,000 or so clones, approximately 78% seen once; the top ten hold 3.5% to 5%. On this clone itself: What it binds is not known.

This sequence joins TRBV11-1 and TRBJ1-2, with unresolved D. The TCR sequence derives from an adult in good health. The sample in question was peripheral blood, obtained on day 0 of MenACWY control vaccination. This CDR3 reads CASSPRRGSGGYTF. CDR3 DNA sequence: TGTGCCAGCAGCCCCCGTCGTGGTTCGGGTGGCTACACCTTC.